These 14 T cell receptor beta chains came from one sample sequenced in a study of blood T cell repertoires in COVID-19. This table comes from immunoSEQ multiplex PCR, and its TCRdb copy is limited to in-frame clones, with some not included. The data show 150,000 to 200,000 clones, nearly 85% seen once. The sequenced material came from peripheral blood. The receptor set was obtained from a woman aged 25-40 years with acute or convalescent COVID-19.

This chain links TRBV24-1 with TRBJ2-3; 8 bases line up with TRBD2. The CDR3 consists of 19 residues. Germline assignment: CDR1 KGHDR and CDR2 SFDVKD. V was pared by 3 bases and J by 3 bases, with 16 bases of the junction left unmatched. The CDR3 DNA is TGTGCCACCAGTGATCCACTCCCGGGGGGCGCGGGGGGAACAGATACGCAGTATTTT. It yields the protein CATSDPLPGGAGGTDTQYF.

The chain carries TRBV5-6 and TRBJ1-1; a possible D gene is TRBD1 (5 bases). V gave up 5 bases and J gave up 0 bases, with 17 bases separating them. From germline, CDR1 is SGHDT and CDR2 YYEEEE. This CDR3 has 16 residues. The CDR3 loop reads CASRLNPGLLNTEAFF. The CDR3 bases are TGTGCCAGCAGGTTGAACCCAGGGCTCTTGAACACTGAAGCTTTCTTT.

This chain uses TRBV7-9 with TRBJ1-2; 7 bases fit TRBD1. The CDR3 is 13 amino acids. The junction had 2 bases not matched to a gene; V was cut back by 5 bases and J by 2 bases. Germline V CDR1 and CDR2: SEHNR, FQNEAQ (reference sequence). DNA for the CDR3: TGTGCCAGCAGCCCGGGACAGAACTATGGCTACACCTTC. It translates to CASSPGQNYGYTF.

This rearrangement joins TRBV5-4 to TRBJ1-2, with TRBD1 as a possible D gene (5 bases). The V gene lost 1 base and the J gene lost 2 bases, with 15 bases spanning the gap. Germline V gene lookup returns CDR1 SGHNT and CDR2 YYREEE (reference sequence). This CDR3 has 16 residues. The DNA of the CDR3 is TGTGCCAGCAGCTTGAATTCCCCAGGGCCCAACTATGGCTACACCTTC. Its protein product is CASSLNSPGPNYGYTF.

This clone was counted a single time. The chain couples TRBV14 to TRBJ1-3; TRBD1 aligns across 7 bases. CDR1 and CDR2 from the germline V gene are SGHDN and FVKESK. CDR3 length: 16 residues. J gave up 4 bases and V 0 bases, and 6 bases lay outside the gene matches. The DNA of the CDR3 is TGTGCCAGCAGCCAAGATCACCGGGGACAGGGAAACACCATATATTTT. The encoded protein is CASSQDHRGQGNTIYF.

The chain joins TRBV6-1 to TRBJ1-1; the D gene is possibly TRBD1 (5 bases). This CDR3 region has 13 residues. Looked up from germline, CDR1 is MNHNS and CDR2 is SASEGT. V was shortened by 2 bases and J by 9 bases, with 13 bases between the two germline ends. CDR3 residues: CASSERGIPKAFF. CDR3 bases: TGTGCCAGCAGTGAAAGGGGCATTCCTAAAGCTTTCTTT.

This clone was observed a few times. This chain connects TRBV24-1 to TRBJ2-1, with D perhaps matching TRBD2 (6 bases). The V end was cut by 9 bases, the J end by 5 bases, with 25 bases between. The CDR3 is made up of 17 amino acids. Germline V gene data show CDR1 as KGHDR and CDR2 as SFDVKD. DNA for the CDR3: TGTGCCACCGGATCTCGGTGGGCGGGGTCCATGGACAATGAGCAGTTCTTC. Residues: CATGSRWAGSMDNEQFF.

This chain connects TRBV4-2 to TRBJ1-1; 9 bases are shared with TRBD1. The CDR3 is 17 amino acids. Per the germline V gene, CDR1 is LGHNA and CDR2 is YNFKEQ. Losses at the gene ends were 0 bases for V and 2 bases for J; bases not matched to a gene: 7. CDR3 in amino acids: CASSQDTTGGINTEAFF. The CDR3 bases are TGTGCCAGCAGCCAAGATACTACAGGGGGCATTAACACTGAAGCTTTCTTT.

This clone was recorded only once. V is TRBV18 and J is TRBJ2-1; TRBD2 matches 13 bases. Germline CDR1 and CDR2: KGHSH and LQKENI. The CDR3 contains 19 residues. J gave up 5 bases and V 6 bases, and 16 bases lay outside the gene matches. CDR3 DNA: TGTGCCAGCTCCGCACCTAGGACTAGCGGGAGCGTAGACGACAATGAGCAGTTCTTC. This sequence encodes CASSAPRTSGSVDDNEQFF.

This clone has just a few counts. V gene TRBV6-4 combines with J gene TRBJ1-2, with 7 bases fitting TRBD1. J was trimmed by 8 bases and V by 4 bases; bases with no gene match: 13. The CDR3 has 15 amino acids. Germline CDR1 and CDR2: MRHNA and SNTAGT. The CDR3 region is CASSVLTGRKGGYTF. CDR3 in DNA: TGTGCCAGCAGTGTCCTGACAGGGAGGAAGGGCGGCTACACCTTC.

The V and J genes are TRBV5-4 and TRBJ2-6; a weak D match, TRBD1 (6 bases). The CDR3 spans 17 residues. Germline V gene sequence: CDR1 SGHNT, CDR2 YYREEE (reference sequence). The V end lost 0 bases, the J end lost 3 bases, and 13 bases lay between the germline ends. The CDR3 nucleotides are TGTGCCAGCAGCTTGGGCTGGGGGCGCGGTGGGGCCAACGTCCTGACTTTC. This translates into CASSLGWGRGGANVLTF.

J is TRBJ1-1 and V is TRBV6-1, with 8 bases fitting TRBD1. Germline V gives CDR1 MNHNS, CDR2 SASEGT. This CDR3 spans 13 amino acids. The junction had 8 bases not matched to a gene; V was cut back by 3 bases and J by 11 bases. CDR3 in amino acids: CASSEAAGGRAFF. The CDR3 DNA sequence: TGTGCCAGCAGTGAGGCTGCAGGGGGCCGGGCTTTCTTT.

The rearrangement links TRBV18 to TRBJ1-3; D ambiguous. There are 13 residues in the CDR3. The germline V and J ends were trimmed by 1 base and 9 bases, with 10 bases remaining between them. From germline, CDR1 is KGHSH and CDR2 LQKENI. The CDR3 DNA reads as TGTGCCAGCTCACCACGAAGGGAGGGCACCATATATTTT. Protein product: CASSPRREGTIYF.

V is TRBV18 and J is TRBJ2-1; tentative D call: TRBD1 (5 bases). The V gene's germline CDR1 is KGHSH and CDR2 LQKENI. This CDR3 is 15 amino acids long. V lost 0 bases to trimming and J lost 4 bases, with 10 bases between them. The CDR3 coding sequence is TGTGCCAGCTCACCACCGGAGACAGTTTACAATGAGCAGTTCTTC. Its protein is CASSPPETVYNEQFF.